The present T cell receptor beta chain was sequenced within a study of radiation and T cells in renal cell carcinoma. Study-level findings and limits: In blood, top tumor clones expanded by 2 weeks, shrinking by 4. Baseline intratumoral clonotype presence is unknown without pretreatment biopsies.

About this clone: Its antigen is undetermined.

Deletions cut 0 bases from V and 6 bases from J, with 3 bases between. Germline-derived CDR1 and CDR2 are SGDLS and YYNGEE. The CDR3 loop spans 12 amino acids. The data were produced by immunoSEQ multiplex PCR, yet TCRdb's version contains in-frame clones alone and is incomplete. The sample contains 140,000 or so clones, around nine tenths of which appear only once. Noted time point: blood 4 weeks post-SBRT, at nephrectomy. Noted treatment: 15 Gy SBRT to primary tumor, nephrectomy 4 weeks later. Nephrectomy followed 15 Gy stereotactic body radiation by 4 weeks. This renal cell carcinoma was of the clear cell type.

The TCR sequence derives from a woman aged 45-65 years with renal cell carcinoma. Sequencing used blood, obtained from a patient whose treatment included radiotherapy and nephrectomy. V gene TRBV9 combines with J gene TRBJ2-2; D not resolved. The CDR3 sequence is CASSVEAGELFF. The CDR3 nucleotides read TGTGCCAGCAGCGTAGAGGCCGGGGAGCTGTTTTTT.